Shown below are 3 T cell receptor beta chains from a single sample sequenced in a study of neurological immune-mediated disorders. One entry per CDR3 protein, called by TCRdb with MiXCR from the 5' RACE reads. Of tens of thousands of distinct CDR3 sequences listed, around 10% were seen once; the top ten hold about 1.8%. Specimen: PBMCs. The source of these receptors is a man between 35 and 55 years old in good health.

This clonotype was picked up many times. DNA for the CDR3: TGCAGTGCTAGAAGAAAGAACACTGAAGCTTTCTTT. Its protein product is CSARRKNTEAFF. The V and J genes are TRBV20-1 and TRBJ1-1, with D hard to call. V was shortened by 2 bases and J by 1 base, with 5 bases between the two germline ends. Germline-derived CDR1 and CDR2 are DFQATT and SNEGSKA (reference sequence). The CDR3 covers 12 residues.

This clonotype occurred many times. V is TRBV7-2 and J is TRBJ1-2; the D is unclear. Trimming shortened V by 5 bases and J by 0 bases, and 13 bases separated the two germline ends. The CDR3 contains 15 residues. Per the germline V gene, CDR1 is SGHTA and CDR2 is FQGNSA. The CDR3 bases are TGTGCCAGCAGCCCAAACCCGTTTCCTAACTATGGCTACACCTTC. It yields the protein CASSPNPFPNYGYTF.

The table lists this clonotype with many counts. The chain couples TRBV12-3 or TRBV12-4 to TRBJ1-5; 7 bases match TRBD1. The CDR3 loop spans 13 amino acids. Germline trimming cut 3 bases from V and 7 bases from J; bases unmatched to any gene: 3. The CDR3 coding sequence is TGTGCCAGCAGTTTTAGGGGGCACCAGCCCCAGCATTTT. Its translation is CASSFRGHQPQHF.